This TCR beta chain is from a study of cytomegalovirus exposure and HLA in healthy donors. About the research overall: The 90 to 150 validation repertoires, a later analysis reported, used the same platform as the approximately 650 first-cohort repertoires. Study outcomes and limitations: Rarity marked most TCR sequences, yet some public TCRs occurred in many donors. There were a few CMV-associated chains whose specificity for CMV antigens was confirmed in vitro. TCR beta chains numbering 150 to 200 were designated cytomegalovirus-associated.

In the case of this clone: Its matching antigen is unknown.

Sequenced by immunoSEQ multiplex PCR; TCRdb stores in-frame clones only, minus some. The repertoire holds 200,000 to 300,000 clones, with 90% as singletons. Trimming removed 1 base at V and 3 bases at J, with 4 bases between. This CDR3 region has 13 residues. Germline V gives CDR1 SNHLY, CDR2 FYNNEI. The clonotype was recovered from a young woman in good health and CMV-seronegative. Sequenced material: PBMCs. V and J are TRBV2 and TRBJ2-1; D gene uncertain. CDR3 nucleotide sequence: TGTGCCAGCAGTGAAGGGTACTACAATGAGCAGTTCTTC. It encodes CASSEGYYNEQFF. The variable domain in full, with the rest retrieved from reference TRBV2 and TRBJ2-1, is EPEVTQTPSHQVTQMGQEVILRCVPISNHLYFYWYRQILGQKVEFLVSFYNNEISEKSEIFDDQFSVERPDGSNFTLKIRSTKLEDSAMYFCASSEGYYNEQFFGPGTRLTVL.